Presented here are 25 T cell receptor beta chains from one specimen sequenced in a study of cytotoxic CD8 clonotypes in ibrutinib-treated CLL (dated by TCRdb to the early 2020s). The method behind the library was the immunoSEQ multiplex PCR assay. TCRdb provides this immuneACCESS table in a form limited to in-frame rearrangements. Some clones are lacking; in checked studies, under half of them reflect an unresolved V gene, and why the rest are absent is not known. In this sample the table shows about 49,000 clones, around half of which occur a single time. The ten biggest clones cover roughly 33% of the sample. According to the study, the label for this sample's time point signals: 12 months on ibrutinib. The material was PBMCs, obtained after 12 months of ibrutinib treatment. All receptors derive from a human donor with chronic lymphocytic leukemia.

The chain couples TRBV25-1 to TRBJ2-5; 14 nucleotides line up with TRBD2. The CDR3 contains 17 residues. The germline gives CDR1 MGHDK, CDR2 SYGVNS. With V trimmed by 5 bases and J by 7 bases, 12 bases remained unmatched. The CDR3 sequence: CASSPWGMGLAGVTQYF. The CDR3 region has the DNA TGTGCCAGCAGTCCATGGGGGATGGGACTAGCGGGAGTGACCCAGTACTTC.

The CDR3 DNA is TGTGCCTGGAGTCCCCCAGCCAAAAACATTCAGTACTTC. It encodes CAWSPPAKNIQYF. V and J are TRBV30 and TRBJ2-4; D remains unclear. The CDR3 is made up of 13 amino acids. Trimming shortened V by 2 bases and J by 0 bases, and 5 bases separated the two germline ends. Germline V lookup: CDR1 GTSNPN, CDR2 SVGIG (reference sequence). The complete variable domain, with remaining parts taken from reference TRBV30 and TRBJ2-4, reads SQTIHQWPATLVQPVGSPLSLECTVEGTSNPNLYWYRQAAGRGLQLLFYSVGIGQISSEVPQNLSASRPQDRQFILSSKKLLLSDSGFYLCAWSPPAKNIQYFGAGTRLSVL.

The V and J genes are TRBV9 and TRBJ2-7; 8 bases fit TRBD2. The CDR3 is made up of 14 amino acids. CDR1 SGDLS and CDR2 YYNGEE come from the germline V gene. With 4 bases clipped from V and 7 bases from J, the junction kept 10 bases outside the gene matches. Here the CDR3 DNA reads TGTGCCAGCAGCCCACGGGCGGGAGGAGGTGAGCAGTACTTC. Translating it yields CASSPRAGGGEQYF.

CDR3 residues: CASSAWDDTQYF. CDR3 in DNA: TGTGCCAGCAGCGCGTGGGACGATACGCAGTATTTT. V is TRBV11-3 and J is TRBJ2-3, with D perhaps assigned TRBD1 or TRBD2 (5 bases each). CDR1 and CDR2 (germline): SGHNT, YENEEA. The CDR3 contains 12 residues. Deletions cut 5 bases from V and 6 bases from J, with 9 bases between. Full variable domain (remainder filled in from reference TRBV11-3 and TRBJ2-3): EAGVVQSPRYKIIEKKQPVAFWCNPISGHNTLYWYLQNLGQGPELLIRYENEEAVDDSQLPKDRFSAERLKGVDSTLKIQPAELGDSAVYLCASSAWDDTQYFGPGTRLTVL.

This clone was observed a handful of times. The chain carries TRBV2 and TRBJ2-2, with 9 nucleotides matching TRBD1. V trimming: 7 bases; J trimming: 4 bases; junction bases outside the gene matches: 7. Germline V lookup: CDR1 SNHLY, CDR2 FYNNEI. The CDR3 covers 15 residues. CDR3 sequence reads: CASTNGQGRTGELFF. CDR3 coding DNA: TGTGCCAGCACAAATGGACAGGGGCGCACCGGGGAGCTGTTTTTT.

The CDR3 spells CASSSGLAGGPDEQFF. CDR3 coding DNA: TGTGCCAGCAGTTCGGGACTAGCGGGAGGGCCCGATGAGCAGTTCTTC. V and J are TRBV6-6 and TRBJ2-1; 16 bases fit TRBD2. Germline V gene sequence: CDR1 MNHNY, CDR2 SVGAGI (reference sequence). V lost 4 bases, J lost 8 bases, and 5 bases stayed unmatched. This CDR3 region has 16 residues.

This clone was seen a few times. The chain has TRBV19 and TRBJ1-5; 9 nucleotides match TRBD1. CDR1 is LNHDA and CDR2 is SQIVND in the germline V gene (reference sequence). V lost 5 bases to trimming and J lost 8 bases; unmatched junction nucleotides: 7. The CDR3 sequence is 14 residues long. This CDR3 reads CASSATGGGEPQHF. The CDR3 DNA reads as TGTGCCAGTAGTGCGACAGGGGGGGGCGAGCCCCAGCATTTT.

This rearrangement joins TRBV9 to TRBJ2-5, with a weak D call TRBD2 (6 bases). This CDR3 contains 14 residues. Germline V gene lookup returns CDR1 SGDLS and CDR2 YYNGEE. V was pared by 3 bases and J by 5 bases, with 14 bases between. CDR3 in amino acids: CASSEGGSVETQYF. The CDR3 DNA reads as TGTGCCAGCAGCGAAGGAGGGTCTGTGGAGACCCAGTACTTC.

As DNA, the CDR3 is TGTGCCAGCAGTCAGGACAGGGGATCCAACGAGCAGTACTTC. It yields the protein CASSQDRGSNEQYF. This rearrangement joins TRBV27 to TRBJ2-7, with 9 bases fitting TRBD1. Germline CDR1 and CDR2: MNHEY and SMNVEV (reference sequence). V lost 5 bases to trimming and J lost 5 bases; unmatched junction nucleotides: 7. The CDR3 spans 14 residues.

This clone has ten or more counts. The chain carries TRBV7-9 and TRBJ2-5; 7 bases line up with TRBD2. CDR1 is SEHNR and CDR2 is FQNEAQ in the germline V gene (reference sequence). This CDR3 contains 14 residues. After removal of 5 bases from V and 2 bases from J, the junction contained 5 bases not matched to a gene. CDR3 in DNA: TGTGCCAGCAGCACCCGACTAGCTCAAGAGACCCAGTACTTC. Amino acid sequence: CASSTRLAQETQYF.

The chain joins TRBV5-3 to TRBJ2-1; TRBD2 aligns across 13 bases. TRBV5-3 has ORF status, its function being uncertain. This CDR3 is built from 15 residues. The trim removed 8 bases at V and 12 bases at J, leaving 14 bases unmatched. The chain's CDR3 is CASRIGTSGAGGQFF. In nucleotides, the CDR3 is TGTGCCAGCAGGATCGGGACTAGCGGGGCAGGCGGGCAGTTCTTC.

The V call is TRBV7-9, the J call TRBJ1-2; tentatively, D is TRBD1 (6 bases). Deletions cut 0 bases from V and 2 bases from J, with 13 bases between. Germline V gene data show CDR1 as SEHNR and CDR2 as FQNEAQ (reference sequence). This CDR3 spans 16 amino acids. This CDR3 is CASSLARTDDNYGYTF. DNA for the CDR3: TGTGCCAGCAGCTTAGCTCGGACAGACGACAACTATGGCTACACCTTC. The full variable domain, with the rest looked up from reference TRBV7-9 and TRBJ1-2, is DTGVSQNPRHKITKRGQNVTFRCDPISEHNRLYWYRQTLGQGPEFLTYFQNEAQLEKSRLLSDRFSAERPKGSFSTLEIQRTEQGDSAMYLCASSLARTDDNYGYTFGSGTRLTVV.

The rearrangement links TRBV5-6 to TRBJ1-4, with TRBD1 as a possible D gene (5 bases). This CDR3 comprises 15 residues. Trimming shortened V by 3 bases and J by 0 bases, and 9 bases separated the two germline ends. In germline, CDR1 is SGHDT, CDR2 YYEEEE. CDR3 sequence reads: CASSSVGATNEKLFF. CDR3 in DNA: TGTGCCAGCAGCTCGGTAGGGGCAACTAATGAAAAACTGTTTTTT.

This clone was counted between two and nine times. The chain links TRBV4-2 to TRBJ2-1; the match to TRBD2 covers 12 bases. V was clipped by 1 base and J by 14 bases; unmatched bases: 3. The germline V gene encodes CDR1 LGHNA and CDR2 YNFKEQ. The CDR3 contains 13 residues. The CDR3 sequence: CASSQAPSGREFF. In DNA, the CDR3 is TGTGCCAGCAGCCAAGCCCCTAGCGGGAGGGAGTTCTTC.

Here the CDR3 reads CAWSVLEGNGYGYTF. The CDR3 DNA reads as TGTGCCTGGAGTGTACTGGAGGGGAACGGCTATGGCTACACCTTC. The gene calls are TRBV30 and TRBJ1-2, with D perhaps TRBD1 (5 bases). This CDR3 has 15 amino acids. The V end was cut by 0 bases, the J end by 4 bases, with 15 bases between. Germline V gives CDR1 GTSNPN, CDR2 SVGIG (reference sequence).

The chain combines TRBV2 with TRBJ2-7; perhaps TRBD1 as D (6 bases). Per the germline V gene, CDR1 is SNHLY and CDR2 is FYNNEI. V dropped 7 bases and J dropped 6 bases, with 19 bases sitting between them. The length of the CDR3 is 14 residues. CDR3 bases: TGTGCCAGCATTATCAGGGGAGACCTAGGCGAGCAGTACTTC. This encodes CASIIRGDLGEQYF.

V is TRBV7-6 and J is TRBJ2-1; D remains ambiguous. The CDR3 spans 13 residues. The germline gives CDR1 SGHVS, CDR2 FNYEAQ. Trimming removed 5 bases from V and 0 bases from J, with 5 bases in between. In nucleotides, the CDR3 is TGTGCCAGCAGCCGAATCTCCTACAATGAGCAGTTCTTC. Amino acids: CASSRISYNEQFF. Looking up the rest from reference TRBV7-6 and TRBJ2-1 gives the full variable domain: GAGVSQSPRYKVTKRGQDVALRCDPISGHVSLYWYRQALGQGPEFLTYFNYEAQQDKSGLPNDRFSAERPEGSISTLTIQRTEQRDSAMYRCASSRISYNEQFFGPGTRLTVL.

This chain uses TRBV5-1 with TRBJ2-2; 9 bases line up with TRBD2. This CDR3 has 17 amino acids. Unmatched junction bases numbered 7, after V lost 0 bases and J lost 4 bases. Germline CDR1 is SGHRS and CDR2 is YFSETQ. The CDR3 coding sequence is TGCGCCAGCAGCTTGGTTTCTAGCGGGAAGGGCACCGGGGAGCTGTTTTTT. Protein sequence: CASSLVSSGKGTGELFF.

In this sample, this clone is medium-sized (0.01 to 0.1%). The rearrangement uses TRBV29-1 and TRBJ2-1; D not certain. CDR3 length equals 14 residues. The ends were cut back, 6 bases at V and 4 bases at J, with 16 bases in the middle. Germline CDR1 SQVTM, CDR2 ANQGSEA. As DNA, the CDR3 is TGCAGCGTCGAGCTGGGCGGCACATACAATGAGCAGTTCTTC. This gives the protein CSVELGGTYNEQFF.

J is TRBJ1-2 and V is TRBV19; tentatively, D is TRBD1 (5 bases). Germline-derived CDR1 and CDR2 are LNHDA and SQIVND (reference sequence). V was trimmed by 5 bases and J by 4 bases, leaving 14 bases between them. This CDR3 comprises 14 residues. CDR3 protein: CASSPQGFIYGYTF. The CDR3 nucleotides read TGTGCCAGTAGTCCCCAGGGTTTTATCTATGGCTACACCTTC.

The rearrangement links TRBV7-2 to TRBJ1-1, with a possible D match to TRBD1 (5 bases). Trimming removed 5 bases from V and 5 bases from J, with 21 bases in between. Germline CDR1 is SGHTA and CDR2 is FQGNSA. This CDR3 is built from 16 residues. DNA for the CDR3: TGTGCCAGCAGCACCCATGGCGGTGGGGCGCGGACTGAAGCTTTCTTT. This sequence encodes CASSTHGGGARTEAFF.

J is TRBJ1-2 and V is TRBV7-9; D is possibly TRBD1 (5 bases). CDR1 is SEHNR and CDR2 is FQNEAQ in the germline V gene (reference sequence). This CDR3 region has 12 residues. Deletions cut 5 bases from V and 4 bases from J, with 8 bases between. The chain's CDR3 is CASSPDSYGYTF. CDR3 bases: TGTGCCAGCAGCCCAGACAGCTATGGCTACACCTTC.

The chain employs TRBV10-3 and TRBJ1-1; 9 positions agree with TRBD1. V lost 4 bases, J lost 5 bases, and 2 bases stayed unmatched. The germline gives CDR1 ENHRY, CDR2 SYGVKD. The length of the CDR3 is 13 residues. The CDR3 nucleotides read TGTGCCATCAGTGGGACAGGGGTTACTGAAGCTTTCTTT. It codes for CAISGTGVTEAFF.

The chain joins TRBV14 to TRBJ2-1, with 8 bases matching TRBD2. The junction had 11 bases not matched to a gene; V was cut back by 4 bases and J by 6 bases. The length of the CDR3 is 16 residues. Germline V gene data show CDR1 as SGHDN and CDR2 as FVKESK. The CDR3 reads CASSPLGGLAINEQFF. The CDR3 nucleotides read TGTGCCAGCAGCCCCCTGGGAGGACTAGCCATCAATGAGCAGTTCTTC.

This clone was seen at least ten times. The chain employs TRBV19 and TRBJ2-1; 7 bases fit TRBD2. From germline, CDR1 is LNHDA and CDR2 SQIVND (reference sequence). The CDR3 length is 12 residues. V shed 5 bases and J 8 bases; nucleotides not matched to a gene: 3. This CDR3 is CASSAGVYEQFF. The CDR3 DNA reads TGTGCCAGTAGTGCGGGAGTGTATGAGCAGTTCTTC.